The following is a T cell receptor delta chain sequence with its context. This record belongs to a study of gamma-delta T cells after stem cell transplantation. This CDR3 region has 15 residues. The V gene's germline CDR1 is GEAIGNYY and CDR2 EKD. J was trimmed by 5 bases and V by 7 bases; bases with no gene match: 9. With CATT, TCRdb re-called clones from the RT-PCR reads. The sample includes 13,000 or so delta-chain clones, approximately 31% seen only once; the top ten take about 3.8%. The chain combines TRDV2 with TRDJ2; TRDD3 aligns across 10 bases. The sequencing sample was made of gamma-delta T cells. This clonotype originated in a human donor. It is not recorded whose cells these are; they may come from a transplant donor. Written as DNA, the CDR3 is TGTGCCTGGGCCTTCCGACTGGGGGATACAGCACAACTCTTCTTT. Protein: CAWAFRLGDTAQLFF.